This entry lists 14 T cell receptor beta chains sequenced from one sample in a study of cytomegalovirus exposure and HLA in healthy donors. PCR primers comprised 60 Vbeta and 13 Jbeta primers. Using immunoSEQ multiplex PCR, the repertoire was profiled, and TCRdb retains in-frame clones only, with some absent. The sample holds roughly 130,000 clones, roughly 83% seen once. The sequenced material came from PBMCs. The receptors come from a man aged 18 to 30 in good health and CMV-seronegative.

This chain joins TRBV7-3 and TRBJ2-1; 9 bases align to TRBD2. The CDR3 is made up of 16 amino acids. Germline lookup yields CDR1 SGHTA and CDR2 FQGTGA. After removal of 5 bases from V and 0 bases from J, the junction contained 5 bases not matched to a gene. The CDR3 is CASSGGLASSYNEQFF. The CDR3 nucleotides are TGTGCCAGCAGCGGCGGACTAGCGAGCTCCTACAATGAGCAGTTCTTC.

The chain employs TRBV27 and TRBJ1-2, with D tentatively TRBD1 (6 bases). In germline, CDR1 is MNHEY, CDR2 SMNVEV (reference sequence). With 0 bases removed from V and 3 bases from J, the gap between germline ends came to 8 bases. CDR3 size: 14 residues. CDR3 in amino acids: CASSLSGADYGYTF. In DNA, the CDR3 is TGTGCCAGCAGTTTATCGGGGGCAGACTATGGCTACACCTTC.

This clone was seen only a few times. The chain carries TRBV6-6 and TRBJ2-2; TRBD1 matches 8 bases. The J segment lost 5 bases and the V segment lost 7 bases, leaving 6 bases of the junction unmatched. The CDR3 loop spans 14 amino acids. Germline V gene lookup returns CDR1 MNHNY and CDR2 SVGAGI (reference sequence). The CDR3 region is CASNLNRGTGELFF. In nucleotides, the CDR3 is TGTGCCAGCAACTTAAACAGGGGGACCGGGGAGCTGTTTTTT.

This chain joins TRBV4-1 and TRBJ1-6; D gene uncertain. Trimming stripped 1 base from V and 8 bases from J, with 12 bases between. The CDR3 extends over 15 amino acids. Germline CDR1 reads MGHRA; CDR2 reads YSYEKL. Here the CDR3 reads CASSQGRFGDSPLHF. The CDR3 nucleotides are TGCGCCAGCAGCCAAGGAAGGTTCGGGGATTCACCCCTCCACTTT.

This chain uses TRBV11-3 with TRBJ2-7; 7 bases line up with TRBD2. The CDR3 length is 14 residues. Germline-derived CDR1 and CDR2 are SGHNT and YENEEA. V shed 5 bases and J 7 bases; nucleotides not matched to a gene: 11. The CDR3: CASSLSGERGEQYF. The CDR3 DNA reads TGTGCCAGCAGCCTCAGCGGGGAACGGGGGGAGCAGTACTTC.

The chain joins TRBV5-6 to TRBJ1-5; unclear D gene. Trimming pared 0 bases from V and 2 bases from J, leaving 12 bases between. The CDR3 consists of 16 residues. Germline loops: CDR1 SGHDT, CDR2 YYEEEE. CDR3 in DNA: TGTGCCAGCAGCTTGGCCGGCGGGAGGGGCAATCAGCCCCAGCATTTT. This translates into CASSLAGGRGNQPQHF.

The chain combines TRBV5-6 with TRBJ1-4, with a possible D match to TRBD1 (5 bases). Germline V gene sequence: CDR1 SGHDT, CDR2 YYEEEE. Trimming cost V 4 bases and J 0 bases, with 7 bases left between them. The CDR3 extends over 14 amino acids. Here the CDR3 DNA reads TGTGCCAGCAGCCCGACAGCAACTAATGAAAAACTGTTTTTT. Translating gives CASSPTATNEKLFF.

The chain couples TRBV28 to TRBJ2-3; D perhaps matches TRBD1 (6 bases). This CDR3 is built from 14 residues. The germline CDR1 and CDR2 sequences are MDHEN and SYDVKM. V lost 7 bases to trimming and J lost 3 bases, with 14 bases between them. This CDR3 is CASTTQGITDTQYF. The CDR3 coding sequence is TGTGCCAGCACCACACAGGGAATAACAGATACGCAGTATTTT.

CDR3 region: CASRAGGNTEAFF. The DNA for the CDR3 is TGTGCCAGCAGGGCCGGGGGGAACACTGAAGCTTTCTTT. The V call is TRBV6-5, the J call TRBJ1-1; a weak D match, TRBD1 (5 bases). Germline CDR1 reads MNHEY; CDR2 reads SVGAGI. Trimming cost V 6 bases and J 1 base, with 9 bases left between them. The CDR3 has 13 amino acids.

The rearrangement links TRBV5-1 to TRBJ2-3; 8 bases fit TRBD2. J gave up 1 base and V 5 bases, and 12 bases lay outside the gene matches. The CDR3 loop spans 17 amino acids. Germline V gives CDR1 SGHRS, CDR2 YFSETQ. CDR3 nucleotide sequence: TGCGCCAGCAGTACTCCCTCCACTAGCGGACGCACAGATACGCAGTATTTT. Translation gives CASSTPSTSGRTDTQYF.

This clone was counted a few times. CDR3 amino acids: CAAAKGPREQYF. In nucleotides, the CDR3 is TGTGCCGCCGCGAAGGGACCGCGGGAGCAGTACTTC. The chain has TRBV6-1 and TRBJ2-5, with 7 bases matching TRBD2. The germline V gene has CDR1 MNHNS and CDR2 SASEGT. V shed 11 bases, J shed 11 bases, and the junction held 14 bases outside the gene matches. The CDR3 runs to 12 residues.

The rearrangement links TRBV5-1 to TRBJ2-5; TRBD1 might be the D (5 bases). Trimming took 0 bases from V and 4 from J, leaving 7 bases between them. The CDR3 totals 13 residues. Germline V gene lookup returns CDR1 SGHRS and CDR2 YFSETQ. CDR3 sequence: CASSLGTPETQYF. The CDR3 DNA is TGCGCCAGCAGCTTGGGGACACCAGAGACCCAGTACTTC. Looking up the rest from reference TRBV5-1 and TRBJ2-5 gives the full variable domain: KAGVTQTPRYLIKTRGQQVTLSCSPISGHRSVSWYQQTPGQGLQFLFEYFSETQRNKGNFPGRFSGRQFSNSRSEMNVSTLELGDSALYLCASSLGTPETQYFGPGTRLLVL.

The chain joins TRBV7-8 to TRBJ2-1, with 11 nucleotides matching TRBD2. CDR1 is SGHVS, CDR2 FQNEAQ, per germline. The CDR3 contains 16 residues. The trim removed 5 bases at V and 9 bases at J, leaving 12 bases unmatched. CDR3 sequence: CASSPIAGGGAREQFF. Written as DNA, the CDR3 is TGTGCCAGCAGCCCGATAGCGGGAGGGGGGGCTCGTGAGCAGTTCTTC.

The chain uses TRBV28 and TRBJ2-3; D might be TRBD2 (5 bases). This CDR3 region has 12 residues. Per germline, CDR1 MDHEN and CDR2 SYDVKM. With 6 bases removed from V and 5 bases from J, the gap between germline ends came to 9 bases. Here the CDR3 reads CASSKRGDTQYF. Here the CDR3 DNA reads TGTGCCAGCAGCAAACGGGGAGATACGCAGTATTTT.